This TCR beta chain is from a study of shared clonotypes between healthy human individuals. Data came from immunoSEQ multiplex PCR; TCRdb stores just in-frame clones and leaves some out. The table lists around 690,000 clones, about 90% of them singletons. This CDR3 has 21 amino acids. The germline V gene has CDR1 MDHEN and CDR2 SYDVKM. Unmatched junction bases numbered 21, after V lost 6 bases and J lost 0 bases. The receptor was derived from a man between 18 and 35 years old in good health. Some clones in this sample may be carry-over from other donors' samples. Material for sequencing was memory CD8+ T cells from PBMCs. Subset given: CD45RO+ cells pooled with CCR7-negative TemRA cells. The chain recombines TRBV28 with TRBJ2-1; 9 bases are shared with TRBD2. CDR3 loop: CASSRPGLAPNLRLSYNEQFF. CDR3 DNA sequence: TGTGCCAGCAGCCGACCAGGACTAGCGCCTAACCTCCGGCTCTCCTACAATGAGCAGTTCTTC.